This is a list of T cell receptor beta chains from one sample in a study of early T cells in non-severe SARS-CoV-2 infection. TCRdb itself ran the 5' RACE reads through MiXCR, one entry per CDR3 protein. This table holds approximately 70,000 distinct CDR3 sequences, over 10% found once. Sample: whole blood, taken at baseline. Receptors were obtained from an adult who was a healthcare worker with PCR-confirmed SARS-CoV-2 infection or an uninfected control (not recorded which). Both conserved end residues are part of each CDR3. Rows give clone size only sometimes, using once, few, many, or a class for an expanded clone.

v_call,j_call,clone_size,cdr3_aa
TRBV20-1,TRBJ1-4,.,CSASRGTHEKLFF
TRBV27,TRBJ1-6,many,CASSLDYNSPLHF
TRBV5-1,TRBJ2-1,.,CASSIRTGDNEQFF
TRBV11-2,TRBJ2-7,.,CASSRGPEYEQYF
TRBV12-3/TRBV12-4,TRBJ1-1,.,CASSFSGPEAFF
TRBV6-1,TRBJ2-4,many,CASSQGGDIQYF
TRBV11-3,TRBJ2-1,.,CASSLQGVGQFF
TRBV7-6,TRBJ1-1,few,CASSLEDRGWNTEAFF
TRBV20-1,TRBJ1-1,.,CSAGTGINTEAFF
TRBV6-6,TRBJ2-5,once,CASSYDGRQKTQYF
TRBV28,TRBJ1-1,few,CASSWLVEAFF
TRBV5-6,TRBJ2-2,few,CASSLRGSGGAFVELFF
TRBV7-2,TRBJ1-1,.,CASSFADRGVVVSEAFF
TRBV10-3,TRBJ2-3,few,CAISRDSYTDTQYF
TRBV5-1,TRBJ1-4,few,CASSSSPPATNEKLFF
TRBV7-6,TRBJ2-7,few,CASSPTRGDSYEQYF
TRBV14,TRBJ2-1,many,CASSPYVGFSYNEQFF
TRBV7-6,TRBJ2-2,few,CASSPTGTRHTGELFF
TRBV3-1,TRBJ1-1,.,CASSRRQGTMNTEAFF
TRBV5-1,TRBJ2-2,many,CASSLVNTGELFF
TRBV7-6,TRBJ1-3,few,CASSLRRMDTIYF
TRBV5-1,TRBJ2-3,.,CASSWGQGTDTQYF
TRBV29-1,TRBJ1-2,many,CSVVGGRDYGYTF
TRBV12-3/TRBV12-4,TRBJ2-4,.,CASSLDGALAKNIQYF
TRBV12-3/TRBV12-4,TRBJ2-5,.,CASSLWGAGETQYF
TRBV10-3,TRBJ1-2,.,CAISGDKDRGRDGYTF
TRBV19,TRBJ1-5,.,CASSILRESNQPQHF
TRBV27,TRBJ2-4,.,CASASRGEDIQYF
TRBV28,TRBJ1-1,.,CASSLQKTANTEAFF
TRBV28,TRBJ1-1,few,CATLFHRGYTEAFF
TRBV9,TRBJ2-7,few,CASSAGLPYEQYF
TRBV20-1,TRBJ1-2,few,CSASLPQGDGYTF
TRBV5-1,TRBJ1-1,.,CASSTTQGWDTEAFF
TRBV20-1,TRBJ2-3,.,CSAPPGVGADTQYF
TRBV5-1,TRBJ1-6,.,CASSREASYNSPLHF
TRBV4-2,TRBJ1-2,many,CASSRLEGGRGRGYTF
TRBV9,TRBJ2-1,.,CASSVNSYNEQFF
TRBV6-5,TRBJ1-3,.,CASSYSNWGSENTIYF
TRBV2,TRBJ1-6,few,CASGTGGKGNSPLHF
TRBV12-3/TRBV12-4,TRBJ2-7,.,CASSQRGARSYEQYF
TRBV5-1,TRBJ1-1,many,CASSLGAAGRRNTEAFF
TRBV19,TRBJ2-7,few,CASSISWGSYEQYF
TRBV2,TRBJ2-3,many,CASSEQYTDTQYF
TRBV7-2,TRBJ2-5,.,CASSLRTGMYQETQYF
TRBV6-6,TRBJ1-5,.,CASSYFGNSNQPQHF